The T cell receptor (beta chain) described here comes from a study of T cells in localized non-small cell lung cancer. This table comes from immunoSEQ multiplex PCR, and its TCRdb copy is limited to in-frame clones, with some not included. The sample has under 2,000 clones; approximately 25% are singletons. Germline loops: CDR1 SGHNT, CDR2 YENEEA. The CDR3 totals 16 residues. The V gene end was trimmed by 1 base and the J gene end by 7 bases; junction bases not matched to a gene: 6. The uninvolved lung lay at least 2 cm from the tumor margin and lacked atypia. The sample here was normal lung tissue next to the tumor, taken before any cancer treatment. The rearrangement links TRBV11-3 to TRBJ2-1; TRBD2 aligns across 11 bases. The sequence was obtained from a female donor over 55 with stage II lung adenocarcinoma. In DNA form, the CDR3 reads TGTGCCAGCAGCTTAGTTCAAACTAGCGGGAGAAATGAGCAGTTCTTC. Translation gives CASSLVQTSGRNEQFF.